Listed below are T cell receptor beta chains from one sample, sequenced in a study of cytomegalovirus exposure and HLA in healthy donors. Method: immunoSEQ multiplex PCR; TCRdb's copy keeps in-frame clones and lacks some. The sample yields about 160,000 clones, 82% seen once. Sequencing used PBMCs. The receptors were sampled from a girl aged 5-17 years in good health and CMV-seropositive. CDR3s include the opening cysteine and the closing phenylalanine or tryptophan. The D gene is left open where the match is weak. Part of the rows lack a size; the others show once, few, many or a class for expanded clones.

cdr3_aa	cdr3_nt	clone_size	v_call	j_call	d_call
CASRDSTLNQPQHF	TGTGCCAGCAGGGACTCTACGCTAAATCAGCCCCAGCATTTT	.	TRBV6-1	TRBJ1-5	.
CASSYKTGTVLLNTDTQYF	TGTGCCAGCAGCTACAAAACCGGGACAGTCCTACTAAACACAGATACGCAGTATTTT	.	TRBV7-9	TRBJ2-3	TRBD1
CSVDGGDTDTQYF	TGCAGCGTTGACGGGGGAGACACAGATACGCAGTATTTT	.	TRBV29-1	TRBJ2-3	.
CASSYSGGSGNTIYF	TGTGCCAGCAGTTACTCCGGGGGCTCTGGAAACACCATATATTTT	.	TRBV6-6	TRBJ1-3	.
CASSAGTGVFEQYF	TGTGCCAGCAGCGCGGGGACAGGGGTTTTCGAGCAGTACTTC	.	TRBV9	TRBJ2-7	TRBD1
CASSPTFRGGLYNEQFF	TGTGCCAGCAGCCCCACATTCCGAGGGGGTCTGTACAATGAGCAGTTCTTC	.	TRBV7-9	TRBJ2-1	.
CASRRPGQGATEAFF	TGTGCCAGCAGGCGACCGGGACAGGGGGCTACTGAAGCTTTCTTT	.	TRBV28	TRBJ1-1	TRBD1
CASSYSMASTDTQYF	TGTGCCAGCAGTTACTCGATGGCCTCCACAGATACGCAGTATTTT	.	TRBV6-5	TRBJ2-3	.
CASSFWGPNTGELFF	TGTGCCAGCAGTTTTTGGGGGCCAAACACCGGGGAGCTGTTTTTT	.	TRBV28	TRBJ2-2	.
CASSYGTAGNTIYF	TGTGCCAGCAGCTACGGGACAGCAGGAAACACCATATATTTT	.	TRBV7-8	TRBJ1-3	TRBD1
CASSPDEKLFF	TGTGCCAGCAGCCCGGATGAAAAACTGTTTTTT	.	TRBV28	TRBJ1-4	.
CASSRVGGVGEQFF	TGCGCCAGCAGCCGAGTCGGGGGTGTAGGTGAGCAGTTCTTC	once	TRBV4-3	TRBJ2-1	.
CASSLAQELNTEAFF	TGTGCCAGCAGCTTAGCACAGGAACTGAACACTGAAGCTTTCTTT	.	TRBV11-2	TRBJ1-1	.
CASSHRDSRGTGYTF	TGTGCCAGCAGCCACCGGGACAGCAGGGGGACTGGCTACACCTTC	few	TRBV7-8	TRBJ1-2	TRBD1
CAISDGRWAGSSQETQYF	TGTGCCATCAGTGATGGGAGGTGGGCAGGGAGTAGCCAAGAGACCCAGTACTTC	.	TRBV10-3	TRBJ2-5	.
CASSSRLAGAHLYQETQYF	TGTGCCAGCAGCTCCAGACTAGCGGGGGCGCATTTATACCAAGAGACCCAGTACTTC	.	TRBV2	TRBJ2-5	TRBD2
CAGTVSYEQYF	TGTGCCGGGACAGTCTCCTACGAGCAGTACTTC	.	TRBV30	TRBJ2-7	TRBD1
CASSLSAGGRTGEQYF	TGTGCCAGCAGTTTATCAGCTGGCGGGAGAACGGGCGAGCAGTACTTC	.	TRBV28	TRBJ2-7	TRBD2
CASSQFGTGNQPQHF	TGCGCCAGCAGCCAGTTCGGGACAGGAAATCAGCCCCAGCATTTT	once	TRBV4-1	TRBJ1-5	TRBD1
CAWSSRGLYEQYF	TGTGCCTGGTCTTCTAGGGGACTGTACGAGCAGTACTTC	.	TRBV30	TRBJ2-7	.
CASTPGGGYNEQFF	TGCGCCAGCACCCCGGGGGGCGGGTACAATGAGCAGTTCTTC	once	TRBV5-1	TRBJ2-1	.
CASSPLVGLYGYTF	TGTGCCAGCAGTCCCCTGGTGGGGCTCTATGGCTACACCTTC	.	TRBV6-5	TRBJ1-2	.
CASLLQAGETQYF	TGTGCCAGCCTACTACAAGCGGGAGAGACCCAGTACTTC	.	TRBV7-2	TRBJ2-5	.
CASSSDYASSGVVDTQYF	TGTGCCAGCAGTTCAGATTACGCGTCTAGCGGGGTGGTAGATACGCAGTATTTT	.	TRBV28	TRBJ2-3	TRBD2
CASSFIGSNYGYTF	TGTGCCAGCAGTTTCATCGGGTCCAACTATGGCTACACCTTC	.	TRBV28	TRBJ1-2	.
CASSQESARDQETQYF	TGCGCCAGCAGCCAAGAATCCGCCCGGGACCAAGAGACCCAGTACTTC	.	TRBV4-1	TRBJ2-5	.
CASSPTGNSNQPQHF	TGTGCCAGCTCTCCGACAGGGAATAGCAATCAGCCCCAGCATTTT	.	TRBV2	TRBJ1-5	TRBD1
CASSLGLPGTDTQYF	TGTGCCAGCAGCTTAGGACTCCCAGGCACAGATACGCAGTATTTT	.	TRBV7-3	TRBJ2-3	.
CASSLGGVAGWSYNEQFF	TGTGCCAGCAGCTTAGGCGGGGTAGCGGGGTGGTCCTACAATGAGCAGTTCTTC	.	TRBV11-3	TRBJ2-1	TRBD2
CASSMGLAGELFF	TGTGCCAGCAGCATGGGACTAGCCGGGGAGCTGTTTTTT	once	TRBV5-4	TRBJ2-2	TRBD2
CASSLSQTGANVLTF	TGCGCCAGCAGCTTATCGCAGACTGGGGCCAACGTCCTGACTTTC	.	TRBV5-1	TRBJ2-6	.
CSVGQGSKEQYF	TGCAGCGTTGGTCAGGGGAGCAAGGAGCAGTACTTC	.	TRBV29-1	TRBJ2-7	.
CASSPSSGNEQYF	TGTGCCAGCAGTCCCTCCTCGGGGAACGAGCAGTACTTC	.	TRBV27	TRBJ2-7	.
CASSGGTSGGLGETQYF	TGCGCCAGCAGCGGAGGGACTAGCGGGGGGCTCGGAGAGACCCAGTACTTC	.	TRBV5-1	TRBJ2-5	TRBD2